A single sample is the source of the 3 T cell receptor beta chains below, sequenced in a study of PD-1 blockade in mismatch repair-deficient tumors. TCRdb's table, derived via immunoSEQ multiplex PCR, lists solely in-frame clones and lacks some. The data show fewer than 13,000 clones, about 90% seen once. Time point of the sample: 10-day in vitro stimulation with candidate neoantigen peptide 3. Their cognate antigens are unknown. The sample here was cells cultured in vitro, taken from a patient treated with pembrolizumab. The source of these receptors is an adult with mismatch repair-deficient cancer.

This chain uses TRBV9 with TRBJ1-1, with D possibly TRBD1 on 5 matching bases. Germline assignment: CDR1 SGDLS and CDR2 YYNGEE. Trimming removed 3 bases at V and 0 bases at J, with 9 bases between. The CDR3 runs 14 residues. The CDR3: CASSEGRLNTEAFF. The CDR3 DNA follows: TGTGCCAGCAGCGAGGGACGGCTGAACACTGAAGCTTTCTTT.

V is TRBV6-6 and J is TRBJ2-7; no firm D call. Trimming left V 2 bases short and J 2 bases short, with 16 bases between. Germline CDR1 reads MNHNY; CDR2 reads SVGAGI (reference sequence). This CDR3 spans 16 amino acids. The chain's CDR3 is CASSYRRYSSAYEQYF. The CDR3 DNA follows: TGTGCCAGCAGTTACCGACGTTATAGTAGTGCCTACGAGCAGTACTTC.

The CDR3 sequence is CASSLREVVYEQFF. Here the CDR3 DNA reads TGTGCCAGCAGCTTGCGGGAGGTTGTATATGAGCAGTTCTTC. J is TRBJ2-1 and V is TRBV5-5, with 7 bases aligning to TRBD2. CDR3 length: 14 amino acids. V shed 1 base and J 8 bases; nucleotides not matched to a gene: 6. Germline loops: CDR1 SGHKS, CDR2 YYEKEE (reference sequence).